The source of this T cell receptor (beta chain) is a study of neoadjuvant nivolumab and ipilimumab in lung cancer. This clone has just one count. Its antigen is not identified. General study results and limits: Compared with tumor-adjacent uninvolved lung, resected tumors showed greater richness and clonality. From pretherapy to surgery, tumor richness and clonality rose with dual therapy. TCR clonality did not significantly correlate with pathologic tumor regression.

Assay used: immunoSEQ multiplex PCR; TCRdb lists only in-frame clones, some missing. The table lists about 16,000 clones, approximately 79% of them singletons, with around 7.8% in the top ten. The CDR3 totals 17 residues. This rearrangement joins TRBV12-2 to TRBJ2-3; TRBD2, the table's D call, was not compared with the DNA. TRBV12-2 is assigned pseudogene status. This sequence was found in an adult with non-small cell lung cancer. This specimen consisted of tumor tissue, obtained after neoadjuvant nivolumab, alone or with ipilimumab, at or shortly before surgery. The CDR3 region is CASRLGTSGGTTDTQYF. The CDR3 DNA follows: TGTGCAAGTCGCTTGGGGACTAGCGGGGGGACAACAGATACGCAGTATTTT.